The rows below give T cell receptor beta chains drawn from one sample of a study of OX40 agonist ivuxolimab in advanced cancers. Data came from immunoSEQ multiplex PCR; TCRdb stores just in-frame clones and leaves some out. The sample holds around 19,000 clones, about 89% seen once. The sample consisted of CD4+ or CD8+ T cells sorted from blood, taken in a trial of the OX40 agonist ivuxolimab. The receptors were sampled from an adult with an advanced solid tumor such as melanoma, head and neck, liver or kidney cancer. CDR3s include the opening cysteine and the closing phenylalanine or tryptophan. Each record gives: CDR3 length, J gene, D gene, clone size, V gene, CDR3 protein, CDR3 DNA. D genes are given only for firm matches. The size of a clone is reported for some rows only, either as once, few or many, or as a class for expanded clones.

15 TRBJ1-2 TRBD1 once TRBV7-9 CASSYGTGQGYGYTF TGTGCCAGCAGCTACGGGACGGGACAGGGATATGGCTACACCTTC
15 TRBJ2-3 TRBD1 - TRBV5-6 CASSDRDSRTDTQYF TGTGCCAGCAGCGACCGGGACAGCCGGACAGATACGCAGTATTTT
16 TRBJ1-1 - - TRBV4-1 CASSQGLGRLNTEAFF TGCGCCAGCAGCCAAGGGTTGGGCAGGTTGAACACTGAAGCTTTCTTT
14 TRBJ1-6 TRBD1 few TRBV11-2 CASSFATGESPLHF TGTGCCAGCAGCTTTGCGACAGGGGAATCGCCCCTCCACTTT
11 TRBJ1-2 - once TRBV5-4 CASSGGWGYTF TGTGCCAGCAGCGGGGGATGGGGCTACACCTTC
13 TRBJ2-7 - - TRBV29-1 CSVGFGNGYEQYF TGCAGCGTTGGTTTTGGGAATGGCTACGAGCAGTACTTC
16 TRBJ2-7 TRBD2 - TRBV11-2 CASSLGLAGESYEQYF TGTGCCAGCAGCTTAGGTTTAGCGGGGGAGTCCTACGAGCAGTACTTC
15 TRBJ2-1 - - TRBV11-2 CASSFGKNSYNEQFF TGTGCCAGCAGCTTTGGCAAGAACTCCTACAATGAGCAGTTCTTC
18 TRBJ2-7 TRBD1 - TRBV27 CASSSETNPGTGFHEQYF TGTGCCAGCAGTTCCGAAACCAATCCGGGGACAGGGTTCCACGAGCAGTACTTC
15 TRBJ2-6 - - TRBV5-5 CASSSLLSGANVLTF TGTGCCAGCAGCTCCCTCCTCTCTGGGGCCAACGTCCTGACTTTC
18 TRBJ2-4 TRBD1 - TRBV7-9 CASSQSFTGVQAKNIQYF TGTGCCAGCAGCCAGAGTTTTACAGGGGTACAAGCCAAAAACATTCAGTACTTC
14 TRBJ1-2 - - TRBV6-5 CASSFQGIVYGYTF TGTGCCAGCAGTTTTCAGGGGATCGTCTATGGCTACACCTTC
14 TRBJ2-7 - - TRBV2 CASSEGIGDYEQYF TGTGCCAGCAGTGAAGGGATCGGGGATTACGAGCAGTACTTC
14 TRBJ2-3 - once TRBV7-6 CASSLGGGPDTQYF TGTGCCAGCAGCTTAGGGGGGGGGCCAGATACGCAGTATTTT
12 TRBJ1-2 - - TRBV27 CASRARGGGYTF TGTGCCAGCAGGGCTAGGGGTGGCGGCTACACCTTC
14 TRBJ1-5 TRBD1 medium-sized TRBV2 CASSFTGGTQPQHF TGTGCCAGCAGTTTTACAGGGGGCACTCAGCCCCAGCATTTT
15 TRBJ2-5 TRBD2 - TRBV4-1 CASSFSGGRQETQYF TGCGCCAGCAGCTTTAGCGGGGGCCGCCAAGAGACCCAGTACTTC
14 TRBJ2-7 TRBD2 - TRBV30 CAWSDGLAGARPYF TGTGCCTGGAGTGACGGGCTAGCGGGGGCCCGTCCGTACTTC
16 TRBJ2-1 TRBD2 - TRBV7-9 CASSLPGLAPYNEQFF TGTGCCAGCAGCTTGCCGGGACTAGCCCCCTACAATGAGCAGTTCTTC
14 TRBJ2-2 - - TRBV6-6 CASSPRWDTGELFF TGTGCCAGCAGCCCGCGGTGGGACACCGGGGAGCTGTTTTTT
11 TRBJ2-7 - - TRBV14 CAFYPPYEQYF TGTGCCTTCTACCCCCCCTACGAGCAGTACTTC
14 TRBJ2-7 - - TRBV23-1 CASSQLIRTYEQYF TGCGCCAGCAGTCAATTAATAAGGACCTACGAGCAGTACTTC
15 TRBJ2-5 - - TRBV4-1 CASSQEARDGETQYF TGCGCCAGCAGCCAAGAAGCTAGGGACGGAGAGACCCAGTACTTC
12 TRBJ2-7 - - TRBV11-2 CASEGVTDEQYF TGTGCCAGCGAGGGGGTGACGGACGAGCAGTACTTC
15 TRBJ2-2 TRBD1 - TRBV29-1 CSVEDGDRVTGELFF TGCAGCGTTGAAGATGGGGACAGGGTCACCGGGGAGCTGTTTTTT
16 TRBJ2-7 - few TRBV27 CASSLSPGPPHYEQYF TGTGCCAGCAGTTTATCCCCGGGGCCCCCCCACTACGAGCAGTACTTC
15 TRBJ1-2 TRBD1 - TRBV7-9 CASSLAGQGADGYTF TGTGCCAGCAGCTTAGCGGGACAGGGGGCTGATGGCTACACCTTC
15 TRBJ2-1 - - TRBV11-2 CASSLGARSGNEQFF TGTGCCAGCAGCTTGGGGGCCCGTAGTGGGAATGAGCAGTTCTTC
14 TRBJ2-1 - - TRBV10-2 CASSEPSLGNEQFF TGCGCCAGCAGTGAACCTAGCCTCGGAAATGAGCAGTTCTTC
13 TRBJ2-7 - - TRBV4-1 CASTPGHGLEQYF TGCGCCAGCACCCCGGGCCACGGCCTCGAGCAGTACTTC
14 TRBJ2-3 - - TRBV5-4 CASSLSLTPDTQYF TGTGCCAGCAGCTTGTCCCTAACGCCAGATACGCAGTATTTT
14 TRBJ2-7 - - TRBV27 CASRQGDLSYEQYF TGTGCCAGCAGACAGGGCGATCTTTCCTACGAGCAGTACTTC
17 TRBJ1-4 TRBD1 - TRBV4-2 CASSQDTDRGQFEKLFF TGTGCCAGCAGTCAAGATACGGACAGGGGGCAGTTTGAAAAACTGTTTTTT
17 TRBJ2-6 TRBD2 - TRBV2 CASGTSGASSGANVLTF TGTGCCAGCGGCACTAGCGGGGCAAGCTCTGGGGCCAACGTCCTGACTTTC
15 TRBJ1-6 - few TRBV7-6 CASSLNAGDSSPLHF TGTGCCAGCAGCTTAAATGCAGGCGATTCTTCACCCCTCCACTTT
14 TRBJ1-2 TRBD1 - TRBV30 CAWSLDRAGDGYTF TGTGCCTGGAGTCTGGACAGGGCTGGCGATGGCTACACCTTC
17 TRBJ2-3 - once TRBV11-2 CASSLELGRGPTDTQYF TGTGCCAGCAGCTTAGAGCTTGGGCGGGGTCCCACAGATACGCAGTATTTT
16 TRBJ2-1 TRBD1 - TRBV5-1 CASSLSPGTGYNEQFF TGCGCCAGCAGCCTGAGCCCCGGGACAGGGTACAATGAGCAGTTCTTC
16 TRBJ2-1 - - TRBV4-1 CASSQDPGGDTNEQFF TGCGCCAGCAGCCAAGATCCGGGCGGGGACACCAATGAGCAGTTCTTC
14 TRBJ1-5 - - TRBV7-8 CASSPGVGGQPQHF TGTGCCAGCAGTCCGGGAGTAGGGGGTCAGCCCCAGCATTTT
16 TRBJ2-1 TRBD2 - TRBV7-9 CASSLSFTSGGNEQFF TGTGCCAGCAGCTTATCCTTTACTAGCGGGGGAAATGAGCAGTTCTTC